This T cell receptor (beta chain) was sequenced for a study of T cells in Graves' hyperthyroidism and ophthalmopathy. This clonotype was seen only a few times. RNA transcripts were the template for amplifying TCR beta CDR3 regions. The TCR CDR3 first-round RT-PCR relied on the HTBI primer set. TCRdb reprocessed the multiplex PCR reads via MiXCR and lists one record per CDR3 protein. This sample has 350,000 to 400,000 distinct CDR3 sequences, with about 18% found just once. Trimming took off 5 bases at V and 7 bases at J, with 14 bases between the two ends. CDR3 length equals 12 residues. Germline V gives CDR1 GTSNPN, CDR2 SVGIG (reference sequence). Patients counted as stable if ophthalmopathy did not develop within 18 months. Newly diagnosed patients aged 18 to 65 had hyperthyroidism of under 2 months' duration. Patients having uncontrolled infection, another autoimmune disease, pregnancy or lactation were not included.

The receptor was isolated from a woman aged 18-30 years with Graves' hyperthyroidism. V and J are TRBV30 and TRBJ1-1; D may be TRBD1 (6 bases). Sequenced: blood. In DNA, the CDR3 is TGTGCCTGGGGTATAACACAGGGTGAAGCTTTCTTT. Protein product: CAWGITQGEAFF.